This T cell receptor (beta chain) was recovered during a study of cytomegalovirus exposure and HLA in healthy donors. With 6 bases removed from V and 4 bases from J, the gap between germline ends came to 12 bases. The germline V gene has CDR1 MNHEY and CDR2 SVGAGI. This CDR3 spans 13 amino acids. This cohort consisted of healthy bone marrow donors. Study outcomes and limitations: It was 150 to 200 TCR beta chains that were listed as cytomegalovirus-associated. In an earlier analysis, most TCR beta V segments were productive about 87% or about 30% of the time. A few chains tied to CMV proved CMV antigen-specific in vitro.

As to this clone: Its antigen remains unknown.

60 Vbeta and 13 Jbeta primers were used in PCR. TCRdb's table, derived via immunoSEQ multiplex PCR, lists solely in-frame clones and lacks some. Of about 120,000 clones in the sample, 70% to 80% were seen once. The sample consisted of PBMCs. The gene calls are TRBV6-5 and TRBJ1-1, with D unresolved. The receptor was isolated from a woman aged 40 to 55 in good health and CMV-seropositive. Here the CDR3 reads CASSPAFGTEAFF. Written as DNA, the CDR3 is TGTGCCAGCAGCCCCGCTTTCGGCACTGAAGCTTTCTTT.